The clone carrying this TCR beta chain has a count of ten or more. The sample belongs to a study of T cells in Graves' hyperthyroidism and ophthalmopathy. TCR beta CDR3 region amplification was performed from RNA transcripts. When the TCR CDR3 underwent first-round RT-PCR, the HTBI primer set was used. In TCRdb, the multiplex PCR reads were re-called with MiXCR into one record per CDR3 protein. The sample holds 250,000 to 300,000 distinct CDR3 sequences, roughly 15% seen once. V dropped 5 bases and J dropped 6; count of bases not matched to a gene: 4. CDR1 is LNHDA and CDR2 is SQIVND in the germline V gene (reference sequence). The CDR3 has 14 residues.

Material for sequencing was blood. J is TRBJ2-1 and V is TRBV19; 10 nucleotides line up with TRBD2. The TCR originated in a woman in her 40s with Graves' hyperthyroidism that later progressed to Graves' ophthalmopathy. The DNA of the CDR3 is TGTGCCAGTAGTTTTCTAGCGGGGGTCAATGAGCAGTTCTTC. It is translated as CASSFLAGVNEQFF.